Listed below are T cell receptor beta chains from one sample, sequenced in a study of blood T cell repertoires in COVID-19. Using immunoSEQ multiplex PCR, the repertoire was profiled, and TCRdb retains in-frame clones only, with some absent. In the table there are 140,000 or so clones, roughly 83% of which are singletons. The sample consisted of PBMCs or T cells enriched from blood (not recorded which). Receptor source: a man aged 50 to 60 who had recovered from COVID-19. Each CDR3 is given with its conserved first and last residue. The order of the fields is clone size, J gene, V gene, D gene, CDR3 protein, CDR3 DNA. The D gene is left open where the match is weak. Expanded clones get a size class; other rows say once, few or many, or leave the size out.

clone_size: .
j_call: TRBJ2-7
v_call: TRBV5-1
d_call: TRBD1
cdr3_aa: CASSSDRGGEQYF
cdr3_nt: TGCGCCAGCAGCTCGGACAGGGGTGGCGAGCAGTACTTC

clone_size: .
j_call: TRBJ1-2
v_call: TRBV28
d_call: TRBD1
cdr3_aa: CASSSGTGDYGYTF
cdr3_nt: TGTGCCAGCAGTTCCGGGACAGGGGACTATGGCTACACCTTC

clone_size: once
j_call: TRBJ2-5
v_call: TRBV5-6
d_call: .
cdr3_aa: CASSSQLNGGRRETQYF
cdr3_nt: TGTGCCAGCAGTTCACAACTTAACGGGGGGCGGCGAGAGACCCAGTACTTC

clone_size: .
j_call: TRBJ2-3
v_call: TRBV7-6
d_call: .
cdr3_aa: CASSLLRGTDTQYF
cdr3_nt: TGTGCCAGCAGCTTACTTCGGGGCACAGATACGCAGTATTTT

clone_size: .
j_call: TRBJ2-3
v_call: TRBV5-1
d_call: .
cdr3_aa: CASSFLGTQSTDTQYF
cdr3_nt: TGCGCCAGCAGCTTCCTGGGGACACAAAGCACAGATACGCAGTATTTT

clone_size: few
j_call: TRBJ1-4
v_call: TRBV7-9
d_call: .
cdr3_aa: CASRAAGTTNEKLFF
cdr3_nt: TGTGCCAGCAGAGCGGCCGGGACAACTAATGAAAAACTGTTTTTT

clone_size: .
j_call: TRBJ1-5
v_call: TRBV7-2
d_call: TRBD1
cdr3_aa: CASSLGQGFQPQHF
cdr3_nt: TGTGCCAGCAGCTTAGGACAGGGATTTCAGCCCCAGCATTTT

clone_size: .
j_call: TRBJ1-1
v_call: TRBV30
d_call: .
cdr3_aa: CAWSVPQDEAFF
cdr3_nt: TGTGCCTGGAGTGTACCTCAGGATGAAGCTTTCTTT

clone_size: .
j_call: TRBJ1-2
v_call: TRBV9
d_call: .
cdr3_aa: CASSAVGPMRYTF
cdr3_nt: TGTGCCAGCAGCGCCGTGGGGCCCATGCGCTACACCTTC

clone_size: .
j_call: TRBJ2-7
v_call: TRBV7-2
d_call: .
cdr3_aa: CASSLAQGLRYEQYF
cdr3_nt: TGTGCCAGCAGCTTAGCCCAGGGGCTCCGCTACGAGCAGTACTTC

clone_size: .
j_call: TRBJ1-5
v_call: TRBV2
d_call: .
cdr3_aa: CASSVGGTGQPQHF
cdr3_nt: TGTGCCAGCAGTGTGGGGGGTACGGGTCAGCCCCAGCATTTT

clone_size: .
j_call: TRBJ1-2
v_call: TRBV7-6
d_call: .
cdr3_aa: CASSEAGGTDYGYTF
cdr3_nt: TGTGCCAGCAGCGAAGCCGGGGGAACGGACTATGGCTACACCTTC

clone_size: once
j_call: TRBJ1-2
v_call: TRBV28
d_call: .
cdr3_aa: CASSLPVGARGYTF
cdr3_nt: TGTGCCAGCAGTTTACCGGTGGGGGCTCGTGGCTACACCTTC

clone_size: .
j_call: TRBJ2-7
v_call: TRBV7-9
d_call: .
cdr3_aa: CASSVPGLPLEQYF
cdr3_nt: TGTGCCAGCAGCGTTCCGGGACTGCCTTTAGAGCAGTACTTC

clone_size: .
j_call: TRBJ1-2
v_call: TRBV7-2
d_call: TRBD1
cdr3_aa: CASSLDKTLGQGNYGYTF
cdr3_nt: TGTGCCAGCAGCTTAGATAAGACTTTGGGACAGGGCAACTATGGCTACACCTTC

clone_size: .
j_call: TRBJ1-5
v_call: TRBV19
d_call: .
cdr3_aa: CASSKRNQPQHF
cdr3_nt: TGTGCCAGTAGTAAGCGTAATCAGCCCCAGCATTTT

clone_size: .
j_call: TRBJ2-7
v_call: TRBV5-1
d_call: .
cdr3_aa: CASSLTGTDYEQYF
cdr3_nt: TGCGCCAGCAGCCTGACCGGGACTGACTACGAGCAGTACTTC

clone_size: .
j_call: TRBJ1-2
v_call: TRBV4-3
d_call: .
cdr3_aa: CASSQAEEDYGYTF
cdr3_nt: TGCGCCAGCAGCCAAGCTGAGGAGGACTATGGCTACACCTTC

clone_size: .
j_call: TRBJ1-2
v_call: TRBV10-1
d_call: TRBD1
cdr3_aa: CASSEETGDGYTF
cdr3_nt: TGCGCCAGCAGTGAGGAGACAGGGGATGGCTACACCTTC

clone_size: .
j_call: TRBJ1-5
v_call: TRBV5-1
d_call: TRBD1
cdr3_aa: CASTTGDGSRGDSNQPQHF
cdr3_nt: TGCGCCAGCACCACTGGTGACGGGTCCAGGGGGGATAGCAATCAGCCCCAGCATTTT

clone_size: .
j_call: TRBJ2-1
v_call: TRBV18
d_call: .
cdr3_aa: CASSPNRVVENEQFF
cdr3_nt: TGTGCCAGCTCACCAAACAGGGTAGTGGAGAATGAGCAGTTCTTC

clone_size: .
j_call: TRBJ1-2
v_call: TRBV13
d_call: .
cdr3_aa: CASSLEGLVTEKNYGYTF
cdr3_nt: TGTGCCAGCAGCCTTGAAGGCCTTGTGACGGAGAAAAACTATGGCTACACCTTC

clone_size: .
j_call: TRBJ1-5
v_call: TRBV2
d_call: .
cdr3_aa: CASSEDRPGQPQHF
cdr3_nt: TGTGCCAGCAGTGAAGACAGGCCCGGGCAGCCCCAGCATTTT

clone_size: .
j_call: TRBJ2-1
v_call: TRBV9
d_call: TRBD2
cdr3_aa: CASSVGDSGYNEQFF
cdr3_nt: TGTGCCAGCAGCGTAGGGGATAGCGGGTACAATGAGCAGTTCTTC

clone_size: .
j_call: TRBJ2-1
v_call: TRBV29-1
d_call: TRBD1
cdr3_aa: CSGGQGNSYNEQFF
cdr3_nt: TGCAGCGGGGGACAGGGGAACTCCTACAATGAGCAGTTCTTC

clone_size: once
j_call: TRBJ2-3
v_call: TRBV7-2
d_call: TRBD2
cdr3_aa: CASSLMGGGITDTQYF
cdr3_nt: TGTGCCAGCAGCCTAATGGGCGGGGGGATCACAGATACGCAGTATTTT

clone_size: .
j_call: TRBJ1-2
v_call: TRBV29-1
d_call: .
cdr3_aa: CSVVQGNAYGYTF
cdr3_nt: TGCAGCGTTGTACAGGGTAATGCCTATGGCTACACCTTC

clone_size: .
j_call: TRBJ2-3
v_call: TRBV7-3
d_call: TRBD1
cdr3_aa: CASSVTGQMTINTDTQYF
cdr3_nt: TGTGCCAGCAGCGTTACGGGACAGATGACGATTAACACAGATACGCAGTATTTT

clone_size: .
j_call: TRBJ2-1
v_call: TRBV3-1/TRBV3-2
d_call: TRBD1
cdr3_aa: CASSQRRTGGSEQFF
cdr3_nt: TGTGCCAGCAGCCAAAGGCGGACAGGGGGTAGTGAGCAGTTCTTC

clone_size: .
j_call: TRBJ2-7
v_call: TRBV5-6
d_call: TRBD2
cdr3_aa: CASSLMASWEGRYEQYF
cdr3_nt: TGTGCCAGCAGCTTGATGGCCTCCTGGGAGGGTCGCTACGAGCAGTACTTC

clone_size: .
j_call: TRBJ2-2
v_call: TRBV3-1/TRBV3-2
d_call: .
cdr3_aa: CASSQDRGRGAPGELFF
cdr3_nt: TGTGCCAGCAGCCAAGATCGGGGCAGGGGGGCCCCCGGGGAGCTGTTTTTT

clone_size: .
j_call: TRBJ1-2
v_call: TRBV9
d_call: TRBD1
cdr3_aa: CASSARQGDYGYTF
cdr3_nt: TGTGCCAGCAGCGCAAGACAGGGAGACTATGGCTACACCTTC

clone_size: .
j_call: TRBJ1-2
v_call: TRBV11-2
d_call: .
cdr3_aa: CASSSNDRSYGYTF
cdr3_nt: TGTGCCAGCAGTTCCAATGACAGGAGCTATGGCTACACCTTC

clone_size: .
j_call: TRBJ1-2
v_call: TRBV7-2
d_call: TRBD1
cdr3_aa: CASSSGQGYGYTF
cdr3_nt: TGTGCCAGCAGTTCTGGACAGGGGTATGGCTACACCTTC

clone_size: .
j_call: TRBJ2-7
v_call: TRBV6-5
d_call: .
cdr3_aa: CASSYSAGPNEQYF
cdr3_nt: TGTGCCAGCAGTTACTCGGCAGGGCCCAACGAGCAGTACTTC

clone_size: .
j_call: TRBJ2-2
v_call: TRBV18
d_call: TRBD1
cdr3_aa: CASSPQRGQTNTGELFF
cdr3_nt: TGTGCCAGCTCACCACAAAGGGGACAGACGAACACCGGGGAGCTGTTTTTT

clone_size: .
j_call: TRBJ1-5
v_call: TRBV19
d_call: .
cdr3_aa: CASSSYRGNQPQHF
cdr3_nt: TGTGCCAGTAGCTCTTACAGGGGCAATCAGCCCCAGCATTTT

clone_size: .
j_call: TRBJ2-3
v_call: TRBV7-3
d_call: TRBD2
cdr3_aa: CASSSVAGTSTDTQYF
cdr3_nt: TGTGCCAGCAGCTCAGTAGCGGGAACTAGCACAGATACGCAGTATTTT

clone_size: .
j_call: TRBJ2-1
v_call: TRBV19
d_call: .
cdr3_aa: CASSTDTGTPYNEQFF
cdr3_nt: TGTGCCAGTAGCACCGATACCGGGACACCATACAATGAGCAGTTCTTC

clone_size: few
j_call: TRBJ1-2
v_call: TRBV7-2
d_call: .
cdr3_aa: CASSPNRTPRGNYGYTF
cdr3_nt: TGTGCCAGCAGCCCCAATCGGACCCCGAGAGGGAACTATGGCTACACCTTC

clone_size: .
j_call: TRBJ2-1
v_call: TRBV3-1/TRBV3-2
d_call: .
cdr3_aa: CASRLTEKDNEQFF
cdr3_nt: TGTGCCAGCAGGTTAACGGAGAAAGACAATGAGCAGTTCTTC

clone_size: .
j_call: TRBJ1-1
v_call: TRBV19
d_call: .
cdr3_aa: CASSIAWGGTSLSNTEAFF
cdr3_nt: TGTGCCAGTAGTATAGCTTGGGGGGGAACCTCCCTTTCGAACACTGAAGCTTTCTTT

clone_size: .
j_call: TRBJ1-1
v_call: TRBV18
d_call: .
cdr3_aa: CASSPRREEEAFF
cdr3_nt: TGTGCCAGCTCACCGAGGAGGGAAGAGGAAGCTTTCTTT

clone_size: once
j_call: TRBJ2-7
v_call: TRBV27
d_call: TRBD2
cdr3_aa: CASSLSGGAPEQYF
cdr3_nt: TGTGCCAGCAGTTTGAGCGGGGGGGCCCCCGAGCAGTACTTC

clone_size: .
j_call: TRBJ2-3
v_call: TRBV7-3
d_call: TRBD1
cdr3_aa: CASSPGQGLDTQYF
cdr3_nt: TGTGCCAGCAGCCCCGGACAGGGATTAGATACGCAGTATTTT

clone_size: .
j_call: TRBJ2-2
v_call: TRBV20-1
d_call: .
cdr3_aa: CSARYGELFF
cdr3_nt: TGCAGTGCTAGATACGGGGAGCTGTTTTTT

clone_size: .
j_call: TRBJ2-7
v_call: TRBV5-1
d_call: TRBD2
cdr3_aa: CASSQRGSSYEQYF
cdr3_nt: TGCGCCAGCAGCCAGCGGGGGAGCTCCTACGAGCAGTACTTC

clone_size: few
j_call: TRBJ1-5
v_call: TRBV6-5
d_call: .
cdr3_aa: CASSYGVGGQPQHF
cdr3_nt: TGTGCCAGCAGCTACGGGGTGGGGGGTCAGCCCCAGCATTTT

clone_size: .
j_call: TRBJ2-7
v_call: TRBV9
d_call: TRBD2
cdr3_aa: CASSAGGPMSSYEQYF
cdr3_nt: TGTGCCAGCAGCGCGGGGGGGCCAATGAGCTCCTACGAGCAGTACTTC

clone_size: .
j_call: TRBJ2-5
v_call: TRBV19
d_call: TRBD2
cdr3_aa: CASSIGLAETQYF
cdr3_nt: TGTGCCAGTAGTATAGGACTAGCGGAGACCCAGTACTTC

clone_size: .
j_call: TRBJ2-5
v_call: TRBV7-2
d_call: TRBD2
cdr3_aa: CASTPGGDQETQYF
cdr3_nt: TGTGCCAGCACCCCTGGGGGGGACCAGGAGACCCAGTACTTC

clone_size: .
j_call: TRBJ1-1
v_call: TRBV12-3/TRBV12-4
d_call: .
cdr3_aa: CASSLRPQGEAFF
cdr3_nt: TGTGCCAGCAGTTTAAGGCCGCAGGGTGAAGCTTTCTTT

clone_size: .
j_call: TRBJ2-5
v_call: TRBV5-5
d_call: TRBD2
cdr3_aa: CASSSSGGGETQYF
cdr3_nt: TGTGCCAGCAGCTCTAGCGGGGGGGGCGAGACCCAGTACTTC

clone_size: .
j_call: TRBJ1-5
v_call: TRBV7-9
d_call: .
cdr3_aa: CASSLASGSQPQHF
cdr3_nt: TGTGCCAGCAGCTTAGCCAGCGGGTCGCAGCCCCAGCATTTT

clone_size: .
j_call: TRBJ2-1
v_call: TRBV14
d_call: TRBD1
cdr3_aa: CASSQHRGLNNEQFF
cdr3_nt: TGTGCCAGCAGCCAACACAGGGGGCTCAACAATGAGCAGTTCTTC

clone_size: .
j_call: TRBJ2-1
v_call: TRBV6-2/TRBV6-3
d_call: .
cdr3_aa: CASSWGGASYNEQFF
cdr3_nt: TGTGCCAGCAGTTGGGGGGGGGCGTCCTACAATGAGCAGTTCTTC